This T cell receptor beta chain originates from a study of post-analysis software for immune sequencing data. Study-level findings and limits: Patients carried roughly five TRBV segments more frequently than controls did, and TRBV5-6, TRBV5-1 and TRBV20-1 were among them. Multiple sclerosis patients had significantly lower normalized Chao1 diversity than controls.

Note on this clonotype: What it binds is unknown.

Presence of unique molecular identifiers characterized the TCR beta cDNA libraries. TCRdb used MiXCR to reprocess the PCR reads, holding one entry per CDR3 protein. The data hold 350,000 to 500,000 distinct CDR3 sequences, with 35% to 45% observed a single time. Trimming at V came to 4 bases and at J to 4 bases, leaving 10 bases not matched to a gene. The CDR3 runs to 15 residues. CDR1 is SGHRS and CDR2 is YFSETQ in the germline V gene. This TCR was sampled from a girl aged 2 to 10 with multiple sclerosis. The V gene is TRBV5-1, the J gene TRBJ2-7; 8 bases are a match to TRBD1. The sequencing sample was made of blood. The CDR3 nucleotides are TGCGCCAGCAGCGTCGGACAGGGTGAGGGATACGAGCAGTACTTC. It translates to CASSVGQGEGYEQYF.